The 18 T cell receptor beta chains presented below share a single source sample, sequenced in a study of cytomegalovirus exposure and HLA in healthy donors. Primers: 60 Vbeta forward and 13 Jbeta reverse. The method was immunoSEQ multiplex PCR; TCRdb's version includes in-frame clones alone and lacks a portion of them. The data hold 100,000 to 120,000 clones, with over 9.5% observed a single time. Sequencing was done on a sample of PBMCs. Source of these receptors: a man aged 35 to 55 in good health and CMV-seropositive.

This clone was observed a handful of times. In DNA form, the CDR3 reads TGTGCCAGCAAATTTCGTTTGGCGGGAGGGCCATATGAGCAGTTCTTC. It translates to CASKFRLAGGPYEQFF. The chain combines TRBV27 with TRBJ2-1; 9 nucleotides line up with TRBD2. J lost 8 bases, V lost 7 bases, and 15 bases had no gene match. This CDR3 region has 16 residues. The germline CDR1 and CDR2 sequences are MNHEY and SMNVEV (reference sequence).

J is TRBJ2-1 and V is TRBV7-2, with 7 nucleotides matching TRBD2. This CDR3 region has 17 residues. CDR1 and CDR2 (germline): SGHTA, FQGNSA. V lost 5 bases to trimming and J lost 1 base; unmatched junction nucleotides: 11. Here the CDR3 reads CASSPARREWSYNEQFF. CDR3 DNA: TGTGCCAGCAGCCCAGCAAGGCGGGAGTGGTCCTACAATGAGCAGTTCTTC. The full variable domain, with the rest looked up from reference TRBV7-2 and TRBJ2-1, is GAGVSQSPSNKVTEKGKDVELRCDPISGHTALYWYRQSLGQGLEFLIYFQGNSAPDKSGLPSDRFSAERTGGSVSTLTIQRTQQEDSAVYLCASSPARREWSYNEQFFGPGTRLTVL.

The sample holds a few counts of this clone. The chain employs TRBV6-5 and TRBJ2-7, with a tentative D call TRBD1 (6 bases). CDR3 size: 15 residues. The germline V and J ends were trimmed by 0 bases and 4 bases, with 13 bases remaining between them. CDR1 is MNHEY and CDR2 is SVGAGI in the germline V gene. The CDR3 nucleotides are TGTGCCAGCAGTTACTCGAGCAGGGGACCGTACGAGCAGTACTTC. Its protein product is CASSYSSRGPYEQYF.

The J gene is TRBJ1-2, the V gene TRBV4-3; D gene uncertain. V lost 1 base, J lost 4 bases, and 10 bases lay in between. The length of the CDR3 is 14 residues. CDR1 is LGHNA, CDR2 YSLEER, per germline. This CDR3 reads CASSQVWGGYGYTF. In DNA, the CDR3 is TGCGCCAGCAGCCAAGTATGGGGAGGCTATGGCTACACCTTC.

The chain links TRBV6-5 to TRBJ1-1; D is uncertain. Germline V lookup: CDR1 MNHEY, CDR2 SVGAGI. Trimming pared 6 bases from V and 1 base from J, leaving 12 bases between. The CDR3 contains 14 residues. CDR3 sequence reads: CASRRGAWNTEAFF. The CDR3, as DNA: TGTGCCAGCAGACGCGGCGCTTGGAACACTGAAGCTTTCTTT.

The chain couples TRBV19 to TRBJ2-2; possibly TRBD1 for D (6 bases). CDR3 size: 14 residues. V gave up 5 bases and J gave up 8 bases, with 15 bases separating them. CDR1 and CDR2 from the germline V gene are LNHDA and SQIVND (reference sequence). CDR3 DNA: TGTGCCAGTAGTGGGGGACAAAGGACGGGGGAGCTGTTTTTT. Amino acid sequence: CASSGGQRTGELFF.

This clone was counted a few times. The genes are TRBV5-1 and TRBJ2-3, with TRBD1 matching over 9 bases. CDR3 length: 15 amino acids. Germline loops: CDR1 SGHRS, CDR2 YFSETQ. The V segment lost 0 bases and the J segment 1 base; nucleotides outside the gene matches: 0. CDR3 region: CASSLGQGGTDTQYF. Written as DNA, the CDR3 is TGCGCCAGCAGCTTGGGACAGGGGGGCACAGATACGCAGTATTTT.

Here the CDR3 reads CASSPPDRVGGYTF. CDR3 nucleotides: TGTGCCAGCAGCCCCCCAGACAGGGTTGGTGGCTACACCTTC. The chain couples TRBV28 to TRBJ1-2; 7 bases map to TRBD1. This CDR3 is built from 14 residues. The germline V gene encodes CDR1 MDHEN and CDR2 SYDVKM. The V segment lost 6 bases and the J segment 7 bases; nucleotides outside the gene matches: 11.

V usage is TRBV9 and J usage is TRBJ2-6; 8 bases are shared with TRBD1. CDR3 size: 17 residues. J gave up 3 bases and V 4 bases, and 9 bases lay outside the gene matches. CDR1 and CDR2 from the germline V gene are SGDLS and YYNGEE. The CDR3 reads CASSNRDRWFGANVLTF. CDR3 nucleotides: TGTGCCAGCAGCAACCGGGACAGGTGGTTTGGGGCCAACGTCCTGACTTTC.

The V and J genes are TRBV7-8 and TRBJ2-1; TRBD1 matches 11 bases. Trimming cost V 4 bases and J 0 bases; bases outside gene matches: 11. Per germline, CDR1 SGHVS and CDR2 FQNEAQ. This CDR3 contains 19 residues. CDR3 region: CASSSPRGQGDLSYNEQFF. DNA for the CDR3: TGTGCCAGCAGCTCCCCGAGGGGACAGGGGGATCTCTCCTACAATGAGCAGTTCTTC. Together with reference TRBV7-8 and TRBJ2-1, the CDR3 gives the full variable domain: GAGVSQSPRYKVAKRGQDVALRCDPISGHVSLFWYQQALGQGPEFLTYFQNEAQLDKSGLPSDRFFAERPEGSVSTLKIQRTQQEDSAVYLCASSSPRGQGDLSYNEQFFGPGTRLTVL.

This clone appeared a few times. CDR3 amino acids: CASRTSGSDTQYF. The CDR3 coding sequence is TGTGCCAGCCGGACTAGCGGGAGCGATACGCAGTATTTT. The chain recombines TRBV19 with TRBJ2-3; 13 bases are a match to TRBD2. The CDR3 is 13 amino acids. Germline trimming cut 9 bases from V and 6 bases from J; bases unmatched to any gene: 3. CDR1 and CDR2 (germline): LNHDA, SQIVND (reference sequence).

This chain uses TRBV11-2 with TRBJ2-7; a possible D gene is TRBD2 (6 bases). Looked up from germline, CDR1 is SGHAT and CDR2 is FQNNGV. Trimming took 7 bases from V and 5 from J, leaving 12 bases between them. This CDR3 is built from 12 residues. This CDR3 reads CASNLATDEQYF. CDR3 DNA: TGTGCCAGCAACCTAGCGACGGACGAGCAGTACTTC.

This clone has just a few counts. The chain uses TRBV7-9 and TRBJ2-7; possible D gene TRBD2, 5 bases. The CDR3 is made up of 16 amino acids. Trimming shortened V by 5 bases and J by 0 bases, and 17 bases separated the two germline ends. Per the germline V gene, CDR1 is SEHNR and CDR2 is FQNEAQ (reference sequence). CDR3 bases: TGTGCCAGCAGCCCACTACCCGGACTGAGCTCCTACGAGCAGTACTTC. It encodes CASSPLPGLSSYEQYF.

This clone has a handful of counts. The V call is TRBV11-3, the J call TRBJ2-7, with a possible D match to TRBD2 (6 bases). Trimming stripped 0 bases from V and 5 bases from J, with 17 bases between. The CDR3 has 16 residues. Germline assignment: CDR1 SGHNT and CDR2 YENEEA. The CDR3 region has the DNA TGTGCCAGCAGCTTAGACTCCGGGACTTCTCCCCACGAGCAGTACTTC. Its translation: CASSLDSGTSPHEQYF.

The chain recombines TRBV29-1 with TRBJ2-3, with D tentatively TRBD1 (6 bases). This CDR3 has 17 residues. V dropped 1 base and J dropped 0 bases, with 17 bases sitting between them. Germline CDR1 and CDR2: SQVTM and ANQGSEA. For the CDR3, the DNA is TGCAGCGTTGAAGCGCGAACCGAGAGGGGGAGCACAGATACGCAGTATTTT. Translating gives CSVEARTERGSTDTQYF.

The gene calls are TRBV2 and TRBJ2-7; a weak D match, TRBD1 (6 bases). Germline CDR1 SNHLY, CDR2 FYNNEI. V lost 10 bases to trimming and J lost 1 base, with 14 bases between them. The length of the CDR3 is 13 residues. The CDR3 DNA reads as TGTGCCACCACCCGGGACACGTCCTACGAGCAGTACTTC. Translated: CATTRDTSYEQYF.

This clone has only a few counts. V usage is TRBV5-4 and J usage is TRBJ1-3; 8 bases are a match to TRBD1. CDR1 and CDR2 from the germline V gene are SGHNT and YYREEE (reference sequence). After removal of 4 bases from V and 2 bases from J, the junction contained 5 bases not matched to a gene. This CDR3 has 15 amino acids. The DNA of the CDR3 is TGTGCCAGCAGCCCTCAGGGGGCGGCTGGAAACACCATATATTTT. Translated, it gives CASSPQGAAGNTIYF.

This clone was observed many times. This chain links TRBV5-6 with TRBJ1-4, with a possible D match to TRBD1 (5 bases). Germline V gene sequence: CDR1 SGHDT, CDR2 YYEEEE. V lost 2 bases, J lost 6 bases, and 11 bases lay in between. The length of the CDR3 is 14 residues. CDR3 sequence: CASSFGEGDEKLFF. CDR3 nucleotides: TGTGCCAGCAGCTTTGGGGAAGGGGATGAAAAACTGTTTTTT. Variable domain in full (rest from reference TRBV5-6 and TRBJ1-4): DAGVTQSPTHLIKTRGQQVTLRCSPKSGHDTVSWYQQALGQGPQFIFQYYEEEERQRGNFPDRFSGHQFPNYSSELNVNALLLGDSALYLCASSFGEGDEKLFFGSGTQLSVL.